The rows below give T cell receptor beta chains drawn from one sample of a study of shared clonotypes between healthy human individuals. Profiled with immunoSEQ multiplex PCR; TCRdb holds only in-frame clones, not every one. Of roughly 2,500,000 clones detected, 93% appear once; the ten largest clones hold about 0.38%. The sequenced material came from naive CD4+ T cells from PBMCs. The origin of the receptors is a man between 18 and 35 years old in good health. Some clones in this sample may be carry-over from other donors' samples. CDR3s include the opening cysteine and the closing phenylalanine or tryptophan. The D gene is left open where the match is weak. Size tells how often a clone was seen (once, few, many) or the class of an expanded clone, and some rows leave it out.

clone_size: NA
j_call: TRBJ2-1
d_call: NA
v_call: TRBV19
cdr3_nt: TGTGCCAGTAGTATCTACGGGCTTCCCTACAATGAGCAGTTCTTC
cdr3_aa: CASSIYGLPYNEQFF

clone_size: NA
j_call: TRBJ2-3
d_call: NA
v_call: TRBV28
cdr3_nt: TGTGCCAGCAGTACTACTACAGATACGCAGTATTTT
cdr3_aa: CASSTTTDTQYF

clone_size: once
j_call: TRBJ2-1
d_call: NA
v_call: TRBV18
cdr3_nt: TGTGCCAGCTCACCAACTATGACTAGCTCCTACAATGAGCAGTTCTTC
cdr3_aa: CASSPTMTSSYNEQFF

clone_size: NA
j_call: TRBJ2-1
d_call: NA
v_call: TRBV28
cdr3_nt: TGTGCCAGCAGTACCCCGTCGGGACCCTGGCACTTCTTC
cdr3_aa: CASSTPSGPWHFF

clone_size: NA
j_call: TRBJ1-5
d_call: NA
v_call: TRBV28
cdr3_nt: TGTGCCAGCAGTTTAGGCGTTCATAGCAATCAGCCCCAGCATTTT
cdr3_aa: CASSLGVHSNQPQHF

clone_size: NA
j_call: TRBJ2-5
d_call: NA
v_call: TRBV11-3
cdr3_nt: TGTGCCAGCAGCTTAGGTCACGGGGAGGCTCGGGAGACCCAGTACTTC
cdr3_aa: CASSLGHGEARETQYF

clone_size: NA
j_call: TRBJ2-7
d_call: NA
v_call: TRBV5-1
cdr3_nt: TGCGCCAGCAGTTTATTGCCCCCTATATCTGGGTTGGCGGACAGAGCCTACGAGCAGTACTTC
cdr3_aa: CASSLLPPISGLADRAYEQYF

clone_size: NA
j_call: TRBJ1-2
d_call: NA
v_call: TRBV19
cdr3_nt: TGTGCCAGTAGCCCCGGAGGGCGCCTAGACTATGGCTACACCTTC
cdr3_aa: CASSPGGRLDYGYTF

clone_size: NA
j_call: TRBJ1-2
d_call: NA
v_call: TRBV9
cdr3_nt: TGTGCCAGCAGCGTCCTCGAGGGGAGCGGCTACACCTTC
cdr3_aa: CASSVLEGSGYTF

clone_size: NA
j_call: TRBJ1-1
d_call: TRBD1
v_call: TRBV7-2
cdr3_nt: TGTGCCAGCAGCAAAGACAGGGGGGGAGCGGGTGAAGCTTTCTTT
cdr3_aa: CASSKDRGGAGEAFF

clone_size: once
j_call: TRBJ2-1
d_call: TRBD2
v_call: TRBV5-1
cdr3_nt: TGCGCCAGCAGCCAGGGACTAGCCGCCAATGAGCAGTTCTTC
cdr3_aa: CASSQGLAANEQFF

clone_size: NA
j_call: TRBJ2-2
d_call: TRBD2
v_call: TRBV5-1
cdr3_nt: TGCGCCAGCAGCTACCTGGGCGGGAGCGCCGGGGAGCTGTTTTTT
cdr3_aa: CASSYLGGSAGELFF

clone_size: NA
j_call: TRBJ2-7
d_call: NA
v_call: TRBV28
cdr3_nt: TGTGCCAGACATACAGGGTTTGCTTGGTACGAGCAGTACTTC
cdr3_aa: CARHTGFAWYEQYF

clone_size: NA
j_call: TRBJ2-3
d_call: TRBD2
v_call: TRBV4-3
cdr3_nt: TGCGCCAGCAGCCCCCAAGCGGGAGGCTACACAGATACGCAGTATTTT
cdr3_aa: CASSPQAGGYTDTQYF

clone_size: NA
j_call: TRBJ2-2
d_call: NA
v_call: TRBV18
cdr3_nt: TGTGCCAGCTCACCTTCACTCGTACAAAACACCGGGGAGCTGTTTTTT
cdr3_aa: CASSPSLVQNTGELFF

clone_size: NA
j_call: TRBJ2-5
d_call: TRBD1
v_call: TRBV9
cdr3_nt: TGTGCCAGCAGCGTGTTTGGGACAGCACAAGAGACCCAGTACTTC
cdr3_aa: CASSVFGTAQETQYF

clone_size: NA
j_call: TRBJ2-2
d_call: NA
v_call: TRBV28
cdr3_nt: TGTGCCAGCAGTTTATACCGGGAGCTGTTTTTT
cdr3_aa: CASSLYRELFF

clone_size: NA
j_call: TRBJ2-5
d_call: NA
v_call: TRBV15
cdr3_nt: TGTGCCACCAGCAGAGGAGACCAAGAGACCCAGTACTTC
cdr3_aa: CATSRGDQETQYF

clone_size: once
j_call: TRBJ1-5
d_call: NA
v_call: TRBV19
cdr3_nt: TGTGCCAGTAGACGGGAAGGGGGCAATCAGCCCCAGCATTTT
cdr3_aa: CASRREGGNQPQHF

clone_size: once
j_call: TRBJ1-5
d_call: TRBD1
v_call: TRBV19
cdr3_nt: TGTGCCAGTAGAGGGGGACAGGAGTACAATCAGCCCCAGCATTTT
cdr3_aa: CASRGGQEYNQPQHF

clone_size: NA
j_call: TRBJ2-3
d_call: TRBD1
v_call: TRBV5-1
cdr3_nt: TGCGCCAGCAGCTTACAGGGGTTCACAGATACGCAGTATTTT
cdr3_aa: CASSLQGFTDTQYF

clone_size: NA
j_call: TRBJ2-7
d_call: TRBD2
v_call: TRBV27
cdr3_nt: TGTGCCAGCAGGGAACTAGCGGGAAGATACGAGCAGTACTTC
cdr3_aa: CASRELAGRYEQYF

clone_size: NA
j_call: TRBJ2-5
d_call: TRBD2
v_call: TRBV19
cdr3_nt: TGTGCCAGTAGTATACGGCTAGCGGGGGAAGAGACCCAGTACTTC
cdr3_aa: CASSIRLAGEETQYF

clone_size: NA
j_call: TRBJ2-3
d_call: NA
v_call: TRBV29-1
cdr3_nt: TGCAGCGTTGCGTGGGGGCAGGGAGATACGCAGTATTTT
cdr3_aa: CSVAWGQGDTQYF

clone_size: NA
j_call: TRBJ2-5
d_call: NA
v_call: TRBV11-2
cdr3_nt: TGTGCCAGCAGCTTAGATGGGGGTCTGGAGACCCAGTACTTC
cdr3_aa: CASSLDGGLETQYF

clone_size: NA
j_call: TRBJ1-2
d_call: TRBD1
v_call: TRBV6-4
cdr3_nt: TGTGCCACCGGGACAGGGGACAATGGCTACACCTTC
cdr3_aa: CATGTGDNGYTF

clone_size: NA
j_call: TRBJ2-4
d_call: NA
v_call: TRBV14
cdr3_nt: TGTGCCAGCAGCCAAGGTGGTCTTTCGCTAGCCAAAAACATTCAGTACTTC
cdr3_aa: CASSQGGLSLAKNIQYF